This T cell receptor beta chain was sequenced for a study of blood T cell repertoires in COVID-19 (dated by TCRdb to 2019 to 2021). At the level of the whole study: Samples from collaborators originated in the United States, Italy and Spain and spanned both the acute and convalescent phases of COVID-19. The material from the prospective study consisted of cDNA or gDNA derived from T cells, B-cell-depleted T cells, or PBMCs. Subjects who had been exposed to COVID-19, were actively infected with it, or had recovered from it provided the deeply sampled blood TCRbeta repertoires that made up the dataset. The repertoires were made available in a free public database intended to serve as a resource for research on the immune response to SARS-CoV-2. The samples were drawn from two sources: the first 160 participants of the ongoing ImmuneRACE study, and approximately 1,300 subjects contributed by 6 global collaborators. A de-identified subject ID, COVID-19 status, age in years and sex were almost always included in the sample metadata. Where HLA class I and class II types were available, the types were taken from metadata supplied by the sample provider, not from assay-based typing.

There are a few counts of this clone. Its target antigen remains unknown. Base qualities are not provided; no much larger clone lies one nucleotide away. Each collaborating institution followed its own protocols to collect whole blood in K2EDTA tubes. For TCRbeta analysis, collaborators shipped samples in one of three forms: frozen whole blood, isolated PBMCs, or DNA extracted from either of those sample types. CDR1 is given as LNHDA and CDR2 as SQIVND, both from the germline V gene (reference sequence). V is clipped by 5 bases and J by 0 bases, and the sequence between their germline boundaries is 13 bases long. Reading from cysteine to phenylalanine, the CDR3 counts 15 amino acids. Only the CDR3 portion is preserved as DNA: 45 bases, with reading frame beginning at the first base. TCRbeta CDR3 regions were amplified from genomic DNA using the immunoSEQ Assay, a bias-controlled multiplex PCR. Per the authors' processing: The number of nucleated cells in each sample was estimated from the amplification of reference gene primers within the assay. Sequence reads were collapsed and filtered to measure the absolute abundance of every unique TCRbeta CDR3 rearrangement. For each sample, productive Simpson clonality was calculated as the square root of Simpson's diversity index across productive rearrangements. TCRdb obtained this table from immuneACCESS and retained in-frame rearrangements with V and J assigned. These tables miss some clones; where compared with another copy, unresolved V genes account for less than half of the shortfall, and the remainder is unexplained. V, J and clone size reflect that table, while D and trimming were determined from the DNA. For this sample there are a few hundred thousand clones; roughly 85% appear just once. The top ten clonotypes cover 5.1% of the sample.

What the work shows at the level of the full study, not this receptor alone: How much clinical and demographic metadata was included differed by source and by participant, and the metadata was provided uncurated.

This receptor chain uses TRBV19 and TRBJ1-1; the best D guess is TRBD1, with 6 bases matching. The sequence derives from a man aged 50-60 years with active or convalescent COVID-19. Sequenced input: peripheral blood. The CDR3 loop reads CASSPATGMNTEAFF. The DNA is TGTGCCAGTAGTCCGGCCACAGGGATGAACACTGAAGCTTTCTTT. The reference TRBV19 and TRBJ1-1 proteins fill in what lies around the CDR3, so the full variable domain reads DGGITQSPKYLFRKEGQNVTLSCEQNLNHDAMYWYRQDPGQGLRLIYYSQIVNDFQKGDIAEGYSVSREKKESFPLTVTSAQKNPTAFYLCASSPATGMNTEAFFGQGTRLTVV.